Below are 10 T cell receptor beta chains sequenced from a single sample in a study of Graves' ophthalmopathy and Graves' hyperthyroidism. RNA transcripts served as template for amplifying TCR beta CDR3 sequences. An opening RT-PCR round employed HTBI primers and preceded a second-round multiplex PCR. TCRdb processed the multiplex PCR reads anew with MiXCR; each CDR3 protein has one entry. The sample records approximately 700,000 distinct CDR3 sequences, around 40% being singletons. The sequenced material came from peripheral blood. The receptors come from an adult man with Graves' ophthalmopathy.

This clonotype was seen ten or more times. The chain employs TRBV15 and TRBJ2-5; tentatively, D is TRBD2 (5 bases). Trimming shortened V by 0 bases and J by 2 bases, and 7 bases separated the two germline ends. The CDR3 is made up of 14 amino acids. CDR1 and CDR2 from the germline V gene are LNHNV and YYDKDF (reference sequence). CDR3 sequence (DNA): TGTGCCACCAGCAGAGATTCGGGACAAGAGACCCAGTACTTC. It translates to CATSRDSGQETQYF. Together with reference TRBV15 and TRBJ2-5, the CDR3 gives the full variable domain: DAMVIQNPRYQVTQFGKPVTLSCSQTLNHNVMYWYQQKSSQAPKLLFHYYDKDFNNEADTPDNFQSRRPNTSFCFLDIRSPGLGDTAMYLCATSRDSGQETQYFGPGTRLLVL.

The chain recombines TRBV12-3 or TRBV12-4 with TRBJ2-5; D perhaps matches TRBD2 (6 bases). This CDR3 comprises 15 residues. The V gene lost 6 bases and the J gene lost 5 bases, with 19 bases spanning the gap. The CDR3 sequence: CASSQGWWEEETQYF. The CDR3 DNA is TGTGCCAGCAGCCAAGGATGGTGGGAGGAGGAGACCCAGTACTTC.

This clonotype occurred a few times. A much larger clonotype is one base distant, so this may be a read error. The chain uses TRBV25-1 and TRBJ2-2; D uncertain. CDR3 length equals 14 residues. Germline CDR1 reads MGHDK; CDR2 reads SYGVNS. V was shortened by 3 bases and J by 3 bases, with 8 bases between the two germline ends. For the CDR3, the DNA is TGTGCCAGCAGTGATTTCGGAGACACCGGGGAGCTGTTTTTT. Translation: CASSDFGDTGELFF.

The chain carries TRBV7-9 and TRBJ2-6, with D possibly matching TRBD1 (5 bases). Germline assignment: CDR1 SEHNR and CDR2 FQNEAQ (reference sequence). CDR3 length: 15 residues. V was trimmed by 8 bases and J by 1 base, leaving 12 bases between them. The CDR3 DNA reads as TGTGCCAGCTCAGGGCCAGGGTCTGGGGCCAACGTCCTGACTTTC. It codes for CASSGPGSGANVLTF. The full variable domain, with the rest looked up from reference TRBV7-9 and TRBJ2-6, is DTGVSQNPRHKITKRGQNVTFRCDPISEHNRLYWYRQTLGQGPEFLTYFQNEAQLEKSRLLSDRFSAERPKGSFSTLEIQRTEQGDSAMYLCASSGPGSGANVLTFGAGSRLTVL.

This clonotype was detected ten times or more. The CDR3 protein is CASGLYGYTF. The CDR3, as DNA: TGTGCCAGTGGCCTGTATGGCTACACCTTC. The rearrangement joins TRBV19 to TRBJ1-2; D unclear. The CDR3 is made up of 10 amino acids. The germline V and J ends were trimmed by 8 bases and 5 bases, with 6 bases remaining between them. CDR1 is LNHDA, CDR2 SQIVND, per germline (reference sequence).

V gene TRBV20-1 combines with J gene TRBJ2-7; D possibly corresponds to TRBD1 (6 bases). CDR3 length equals 13 residues. Germline-derived CDR1 and CDR2 are DFQATT and SNEGSKA (reference sequence). V lost 5 bases and J 5 bases, leaving 16 bases between the germline ends. In DNA form, the CDR3 reads TGCAGTGCTCAGGAACAGGGTACCAACGAGCAGTACTTC. Amino acids: CSAQEQGTNEQYF.

The sample holds one count of this clonotype. At one of its ends the junction is not consistent with the germline gene, which may arise from a read error. The chain is built from TRBV6-1 and TRBJ2-7, with 8 nucleotides matching TRBD1. Germline CDR1 is MNHNS and CDR2 is SASEGT. CDR3 length: 15 residues. DNA of the CDR3: TGTGCCAGCAGTGAACTGTCGACAGGGGCCTACGGGCAGTACTTC. Translating gives CASSELSTGAYGQYF.

The gene calls are TRBV10-3 and TRBJ2-6; 11 bases agree with TRBD2. This CDR3 has 18 residues. V shed 5 bases, J shed 1 base, and the junction held 7 bases outside the gene matches. Germline CDR1 ENHRY, CDR2 SYGVKD. The CDR3 DNA sequence: TGTGCCATCAGTTTGCTAGCGGGGGGCCCATCTGGGGCCAACGTCCTGACTTTC. Amino acids: CAISLLAGGPSGANVLTF.

The chain employs TRBV10-3 and TRBJ2-7, with 7 bases matching TRBD2. This CDR3 region has 11 residues. Germline V gene lookup returns CDR1 ENHRY and CDR2 SYGVKD. J was trimmed by 7 bases and V by 10 bases; bases with no gene match: 7. The CDR3 here is CASIAAGEQYF. In DNA form, the CDR3 reads TGTGCCAGCATAGCAGCGGGAGAGCAGTACTTC.

This clonotype was recorded a few times. The J gene is TRBJ2-5, the V gene TRBV2; maybe TRBD2 (5 bases). Germline V gene data show CDR1 as SNHLY and CDR2 as FYNNEI. V dropped 6 bases and J dropped 0 bases, with 14 bases sitting between them. The length of the CDR3 is 15 residues. DNA of the CDR3: TGTGCCAGCAGCCAAGTTGGGCGGGACCAAGAGACCCAGTACTTC. Translation: CASSQVGRDQETQYF. The full variable domain, completed using reference TRBV2 and TRBJ2-5, is EPEVTQTPSHQVTQMGQEVILRCVPISNHLYFYWYRQILGQKVEFLVSFYNNEISEKSEIFDDQFSVERPDGSNFTLKIRSTKLEDSAMYFCASSQVGRDQETQYFGPGTRLLVL.